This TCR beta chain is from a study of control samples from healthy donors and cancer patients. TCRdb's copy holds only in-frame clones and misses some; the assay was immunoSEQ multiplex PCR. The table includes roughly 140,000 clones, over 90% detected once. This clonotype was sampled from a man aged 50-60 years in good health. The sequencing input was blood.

CDR3 DNA sequence: TGTGCCAGCAGCCGGGGGGAGTTTGAGACCCAGTACTTC. It yields the protein CASSRGEFETQYF. The V and J genes are TRBV5-5 and TRBJ2-5, with 7 nucleotides matching TRBD2. CDR3 length: 13 residues. Germline V lookup: CDR1 SGHKS, CDR2 YYEKEE (reference sequence). V lost 4 bases and J lost 5; bases outside the gene matches: 5. Full variable domain (missing parts from reference TRBV5-5 and TRBJ2-5): DAGVTQSPTHLIKTRGQQVTLRCSPISGHKSVSWYQQVLGQGPQFIFQYYEKEERGRGNFPDRFSARQFPNYSSELNVNALLLGDSALYLCASSRGEFETQYFGPGTRLLVL.